The rows below give T cell receptor beta chains drawn from one sample of a study of T cell changes during pregnancy in multiple sclerosis. The repertoire was sequenced with immunoSEQ multiplex PCR; TCRdb's copy has only in-frame clones and lacks some. The sample includes approximately 70,000 clones, around 90% of them seen just once. The sample consisted of CD4+ T cells from peripheral blood mononuclear cells, taken before pregnancy. The receptors were sampled from a female donor with multiple sclerosis, enrolled in a pregnancy study. Each CDR3 is given with its conserved first and last residue. A D gene is named only where the DNA matches it firmly. A clone size is listed for some rows: how often the clone was seen (once, few, many), or a class if it is expanded.

clone size: -
D gene: -
J gene: TRBJ2-5
V gene: TRBV18
CDR3 DNA: TGTGCCAGCTCACCAAGGAGATCTAGGACTCCCACGGGAGAGACCCAGTACTTC
CDR3 protein: CASSPRRSRTPTGETQYF

clone size: -
D gene: -
J gene: TRBJ1-4
V gene: TRBV19
CDR3 DNA: TGTGCCAGTAGTATCAGGGGAGCTAATGAAAAACTGTTTTTT
CDR3 protein: CASSIRGANEKLFF

clone size: -
D gene: -
J gene: TRBJ1-2
V gene: TRBV7-9
CDR3 DNA: TGTGCCAGCGTTAGGACAGATGGCTACACCTTC
CDR3 protein: CASVRTDGYTF

clone size: -
D gene: -
J gene: TRBJ2-1
V gene: TRBV5-1
CDR3 DNA: TGCGCCAGCAGCTTGGCCGGGACTGATCTCTTAGGTGAGCAGTTCTTC
CDR3 protein: CASSLAGTDLLGEQFF

clone size: -
D gene: -
J gene: TRBJ2-7
V gene: TRBV10-3
CDR3 DNA: TGTGCCATCAGTAGCGGTCAGACCTACGAGCAGTACTTC
CDR3 protein: CAISSGQTYEQYF

clone size: -
D gene: TRBD2
J gene: TRBJ2-3
V gene: TRBV25-1
CDR3 DNA: TGTGCCAGCAGTGGGGGACTAGCGGTTTCCACAGATACGCAGTATTTT
CDR3 protein: CASSGGLAVSTDTQYF

clone size: -
D gene: TRBD2
J gene: TRBJ2-3
V gene: TRBV5-1
CDR3 DNA: TGCGCCAGCAGCTCCGGACTAGCGGGTACAGATACGCAGTATTTT
CDR3 protein: CASSSGLAGTDTQYF

clone size: -
D gene: -
J gene: TRBJ2-7
V gene: TRBV19
CDR3 DNA: TGTGCCAGTATGGGCGGGGGCCGCGGGGCCTCCTACGAGCAGTACTTC
CDR3 protein: CASMGGGRGASYEQYF

clone size: -
D gene: TRBD1
J gene: TRBJ1-5
V gene: TRBV19
CDR3 DNA: TGTGCCAGTAGCTCCGGGACAGGGTTTAGTCAGCCCCAGCATTTT
CDR3 protein: CASSSGTGFSQPQHF

clone size: -
D gene: -
J gene: TRBJ1-2
V gene: TRBV23-1
CDR3 DNA: TGCGCCAGCAGTTCCAGGGCCTATGGCTACACCTTC
CDR3 protein: CASSSRAYGYTF

clone size: -
D gene: -
J gene: TRBJ1-2
V gene: TRBV6-5
CDR3 DNA: TGTGCCAGCACCCCAAGAGTAGGAGGATATGGCTACACCTTC
CDR3 protein: CASTPRVGGYGYTF

clone size: -
D gene: -
J gene: TRBJ2-5
V gene: TRBV4-1
CDR3 DNA: TGCGCCAGCAGCCAAGGTGGCCCTCAAGAGACCCAGTACTTC
CDR3 protein: CASSQGGPQETQYF

clone size: -
D gene: TRBD1
J gene: TRBJ1-4
V gene: TRBV4-3
CDR3 DNA: TGCGCCAGCAGCCCCGACAGGGTTTTGAGGGAAAAACTGTTTTTT
CDR3 protein: CASSPDRVLREKLFF

clone size: -
D gene: -
J gene: TRBJ1-2
V gene: TRBV5-1
CDR3 DNA: TGCGCCAGCAGCTTGGCCTGGACAGACTATGGCTACACCTTC
CDR3 protein: CASSLAWTDYGYTF

clone size: once
D gene: -
J gene: TRBJ1-2
V gene: TRBV7-9
CDR3 DNA: TGTGCCAGCAGCTTAGCCACAGTGGACTATGGCTACACCTTC
CDR3 protein: CASSLATVDYGYTF

clone size: -
D gene: TRBD1
J gene: TRBJ2-7
V gene: TRBV28
CDR3 DNA: TGTGCCGCAAGCGGGACAGGGCATTACGAGCAGTACTTC
CDR3 protein: CAASGTGHYEQYF

clone size: -
D gene: -
J gene: TRBJ1-5
V gene: TRBV6-5
CDR3 DNA: TGTGCCAGCAGTCATTACAATAAAGCGCAGCCCCAGCATTTT
CDR3 protein: CASSHYNKAQPQHF

clone size: -
D gene: TRBD2
J gene: TRBJ2-2
V gene: TRBV10-2
CDR3 DNA: TGCGCCAGCAGTGAGGTAGCGGGGGGGCCGTTTACCGGGGAGCTGTTTTTT
CDR3 protein: CASSEVAGGPFTGELFF

clone size: -
D gene: TRBD2
J gene: TRBJ2-3
V gene: TRBV4-2
CDR3 DNA: TGTGCCAGCAGCCCCAGCGGATTCAGCGGGAGAGGCACAGATACGCAGTATTTT
CDR3 protein: CASSPSGFSGRGTDTQYF

clone size: -
D gene: -
J gene: TRBJ2-1
V gene: TRBV6-6
CDR3 DNA: TGTGCCAGCAGTTCGCCTGGGCCTGGGGAGCAGTTCTTC
CDR3 protein: CASSSPGPGEQFF

clone size: -
D gene: TRBD1
J gene: TRBJ2-3
V gene: TRBV5-1
CDR3 DNA: TGCGCCAGCAGCGGGACAGGAGGAGGGGAAGATACGCAGTATTTT
CDR3 protein: CASSGTGGGEDTQYF

clone size: -
D gene: TRBD1
J gene: TRBJ2-7
V gene: TRBV11-2
CDR3 DNA: TGTGCCAGCAGCTTGGGACAGGGAACTCGAGAGCAGTACTTC
CDR3 protein: CASSLGQGTREQYF

clone size: -
D gene: -
J gene: TRBJ2-7
V gene: TRBV21-1
CDR3 DNA: TGTGCCAGCGGGAAATCACAGGGAACTTTCTACGAGCAGTACTTC
CDR3 protein: CASGKSQGTFYEQYF

clone size: few
D gene: -
J gene: TRBJ1-2
V gene: TRBV10-3
CDR3 DNA: TGTGCCATCAGTGAGTTTAGGACAGACTATGGCTACACCTTC
CDR3 protein: CAISEFRTDYGYTF

clone size: -
D gene: -
J gene: TRBJ2-4
V gene: TRBV6-5
CDR3 DNA: TGTGCCAGCAGCGTCCGGGGAGCCAAAAACATTCAGTACTTC
CDR3 protein: CASSVRGAKNIQYF

clone size: once
D gene: TRBD1
J gene: TRBJ1-3
V gene: TRBV4-2
CDR3 DNA: TGTGCCAGCAGCCAAGTCTCCGGGACAGGGCCGGGGGGAAACACCATATATTTT
CDR3 protein: CASSQVSGTGPGGNTIYF

clone size: -
D gene: TRBD1
J gene: TRBJ1-2
V gene: TRBV5-1
CDR3 DNA: TGCGCCAGCAGCCCGACCCCGGGACAGACCTATGGCTACACCTTC
CDR3 protein: CASSPTPGQTYGYTF

clone size: -
D gene: TRBD1
J gene: TRBJ1-2
V gene: TRBV19
CDR3 DNA: TGTGCCTCTACGGGACAGGTGCATGGCTACACCTTC
CDR3 protein: CASTGQVHGYTF

clone size: -
D gene: -
J gene: TRBJ1-1
V gene: TRBV5-5
CDR3 DNA: TGTGCCAGCCAGAGAGGCGGGGTGAACACTGAAGCTTTCTTT
CDR3 protein: CASQRGGVNTEAFF

clone size: -
D gene: TRBD1
J gene: TRBJ2-7
V gene: TRBV18
CDR3 DNA: TGTGCCAGCTCAATCGGGACAGACTACGAGCAGTACTTC
CDR3 protein: CASSIGTDYEQYF

clone size: -
D gene: -
J gene: TRBJ1-5
V gene: TRBV6-5
CDR3 DNA: TGTGCCAGCAGTTACTCATTCAGTCCTAATCAGCCCCAGCATTTT
CDR3 protein: CASSYSFSPNQPQHF

clone size: -
D gene: TRBD1
J gene: TRBJ1-5
V gene: TRBV6-5
CDR3 DNA: TGTGCCAGCAAAGGACAGGGCGGGCAGCCCCAGCATTTT
CDR3 protein: CASKGQGGQPQHF

clone size: -
D gene: TRBD2
J gene: TRBJ2-1
V gene: TRBV5-6
CDR3 DNA: TGTGCCAGCAGCTTAGCGGGGAAGGGTTTAGTCTACAATGAGCAGTTCTTC
CDR3 protein: CASSLAGKGLVYNEQFF

clone size: -
D gene: -
J gene: TRBJ2-7
V gene: TRBV5-8
CDR3 DNA: TGTGCCAGCAGCTGGGGGCAGACCTACGAGCAGTACTTC
CDR3 protein: CASSWGQTYEQYF

clone size: once
D gene: TRBD2
J gene: TRBJ2-1
V gene: TRBV9
CDR3 DNA: TGTGCCAGCAGCGTAGAGGGCGGACTAGCGGCCTACAATGAGCAGTTCTTC
CDR3 protein: CASSVEGGLAAYNEQFF

clone size: -
D gene: TRBD1
J gene: TRBJ1-2
V gene: TRBV5-6
CDR3 DNA: TGTGCCAGCAGCTTGGCCGGGACAGGGGCTTATGGCTACACCTTC
CDR3 protein: CASSLAGTGAYGYTF

clone size: -
D gene: TRBD1
J gene: TRBJ2-1
V gene: TRBV7-2
CDR3 DNA: TGTGCCAGCAGCTTAAACAGGGGGGCCTACAATGAGCAGTTCTTC
CDR3 protein: CASSLNRGAYNEQFF

clone size: once
D gene: TRBD1
J gene: TRBJ1-2
V gene: TRBV27
CDR3 DNA: TGTGCCAGCAGTACTTACAGGGGCCGTAACTATGGCTACACCTTC
CDR3 protein: CASSTYRGRNYGYTF

clone size: -
D gene: -
J gene: TRBJ1-4
V gene: TRBV4-1
CDR3 DNA: TGCGCCAGCAGCTCGGCGGCAACTAATGAAAAACTGTTTTTT
CDR3 protein: CASSSAATNEKLFF

clone size: -
D gene: -
J gene: TRBJ1-5
V gene: TRBV2
CDR3 DNA: TGTGCCAGCAGCGAACAGGGATGGAGGCCCCAGCATTTT
CDR3 protein: CASSEQGWRPQHF

clone size: -
D gene: -
J gene: TRBJ1-6
V gene: TRBV4-1
CDR3 DNA: TGCGCCAGCAGCCAGCCGAGGGATAAGAATTCACCCCTCCACTTT
CDR3 protein: CASSQPRDKNSPLHF

clone size: -
D gene: -
J gene: TRBJ1-5
V gene: TRBV28
CDR3 DNA: TGTGCCAGCACCGGGGGGCGGAGGAATCAGCCCCAGCATTTT
CDR3 protein: CASTGGRRNQPQHF

clone size: -
D gene: TRBD1
J gene: TRBJ2-3
V gene: TRBV11-3
CDR3 DNA: TGTGCCAGCAGCTCCCAGGGGGCGTCAGATACGCAGTATTTT
CDR3 protein: CASSSQGASDTQYF

clone size: -
D gene: -
J gene: TRBJ1-1
V gene: TRBV9
CDR3 DNA: TGTGCCAGCAGCGCCGGGGGTGGAACTGAAGCTTTCTTT
CDR3 protein: CASSAGGGTEAFF

clone size: -
D gene: TRBD2
J gene: TRBJ2-3
V gene: TRBV11-2
CDR3 DNA: TGTGCCAGCAGCTTAGATCAAGCGGGGGGGACAGATACGCAGTATTTT
CDR3 protein: CASSLDQAGGTDTQYF